The clone carrying this T cell receptor (beta chain) showed up just a few times. Its antigen is not identified. The data derive from a study of blood T cells in healthy people across ages. The study's findings and limits: Age brought a roughly linear fall in TCR beta diversity measured per million T cells.

The authors ran a second PCR of 7 to 11 cycles using a sample-barcoded 5' primer and a J-beta primer mix. One entry per CDR3 protein, called by TCRdb with MiXCR from the 5' RACE reads. There are 650,000 to 800,000 distinct CDR3 sequences in the sample; around 45% occur only once, and under 20% lies in the top ten. CDR3 length: 12 amino acids. Germline V gene data show CDR1 as SNHLY and CDR2 as FYNNEI. V lost 7 bases and J 8 bases, leaving 15 bases between the germline ends. They isolated at least 6 million PBMCs from each sample. Sequenced input: blood. The gene calls are TRBV2 and TRBJ2-7; D perhaps matches TRBD1 (6 bases). The clonotype originates from a man in his 60s in good health. The CDR3 sequence: CASNPGDTKQYF. The CDR3 DNA is TGTGCCAGCAATCCCGGGGACACCAAGCAGTACTTC. Filled out from reference TRBV2 and TRBJ2-7, the complete variable domain reads EPEVTQTPSHQVTQMGQEVILRCVPISNHLYFYWYRQILGQKVEFLVSFYNNEISEKSEIFDDQFSVERPDGSNFTLKIRSTKLEDSAMYFCASNPGDTKQYFGPGTRLTVT.